These 10 T cell receptor beta chains originate from one sample sequenced in a study of blood T cell repertoires in COVID-19. Assay: immunoSEQ multiplex PCR; the TCRdb copy retains only in-frame clones and omits some. The table shows approximately 140,000 clones, with 84% occurring only once. Material: peripheral blood. Receptors originate from a human donor in a cohort sampled during active COVID-19.

The chain is built from TRBV6-6 and TRBJ1-2; 8 nucleotides align to TRBD1. The CDR3 has 15 amino acids. Trimming cost V 4 bases and J 6 bases; bases outside gene matches: 10. Germline-derived CDR1 and CDR2 are MNHNY and SVGAGI (reference sequence). The CDR3 sequence: CASSSPTGVTNGYTF. The CDR3 nucleotides read TGTGCCAGCAGTTCCCCGACAGGGGTTACTAATGGCTACACCTTC.

The chain carries TRBV20-1 and TRBJ1-1, with D possibly being TRBD1 (5 bases). The V gene lost 3 bases and the J gene lost 6 bases, with 20 bases spanning the gap. The germline V gene encodes CDR1 DFQATT and CDR2 SNEGSKA (reference sequence). The CDR3 runs 15 residues. CDR3 in DNA: TGCAGTGCTAGTGGTACCCTTAAAGGGGTCTCTGAAGCTTTCTTT. This translates into CSASGTLKGVSEAFF.

The rearrangement links TRBV30 to TRBJ2-2; 8 positions match TRBD1. CDR1 and CDR2 (germline): GTSNPN, SVGIG (reference sequence). The V and J ends lost 4 bases and 7 bases, in that order; junction bases with no gene match: 8. The CDR3 sequence is 14 residues long. In DNA form, the CDR3 reads TGTGCCTGGAACCCAGACAGGGGAATCGGGGAGCTGTTTTTT. Protein sequence: CAWNPDRGIGELFF.

The chain couples TRBV9 to TRBJ2-7; D possibly corresponds to TRBD2 (7 bases). Germline CDR1 and CDR2: SGDLS and YYNGEE. The CDR3 totals 15 residues. V was shortened by 0 bases and J by 3 bases, with 13 bases between the two germline ends. The CDR3 here is CASSVAQGGNYEQYF. In nucleotides, the CDR3 is TGTGCCAGCAGCGTAGCACAGGGAGGGAACTACGAGCAGTACTTC. Full variable domain (rest looked up from reference TRBV9 and TRBJ2-7): DSGVTQTPKHLITATGQRVTLRCSPRSGDLSVYWYQQSLDQGLQFLIQYYNGEERAKGNILERFSAQQFPDLHSELNLSSLELGDSALYFCASSVAQGGNYEQYFGPGTRLTVT.

The chain is built from TRBV28 and TRBJ1-2; D perhaps matches TRBD1 (6 bases). V was pared by 2 bases and J by 8 bases, with 21 bases between. The CDR3 spans 16 residues. Germline-derived CDR1 and CDR2 are MDHEN and SYDVKM. CDR3 DNA sequence: TGTGCCAGCAGTTTAGGGGGGGCCGCTGCTTATAGGGGCTACACCTTC. It is translated as CASSLGGAAAYRGYTF.

The chain links TRBV29-1 to TRBJ2-7, with 8 bases aligning to TRBD1. This CDR3 region has 12 residues. Trimming at V came to 6 bases and at J to 4 bases, leaving 5 bases not matched to a gene. Germline lookup yields CDR1 SQVTM and CDR2 ANQGSEA. The CDR3 region is CSVEQGEYEQYF. CDR3 coding DNA: TGCAGCGTGGAACAGGGGGAGTACGAGCAGTACTTC.

The chain joins TRBV7-9 to TRBJ1-1; 12 nucleotides line up with TRBD1. The germline V gene has CDR1 SEHNR and CDR2 FQNEAQ (reference sequence). With 3 bases clipped from V and 1 base from J, the junction kept 3 bases outside the gene matches. This CDR3 has 16 amino acids. DNA of the CDR3: TGTGCCAGCAGCTTTCCGGGACAGGGGGCGAACACTGAAGCTTTCTTT. Translating it yields CASSFPGQGANTEAFF.

The chain links TRBV6-2 or TRBV6-3 to TRBJ1-5; TRBD1 aligns across 9 bases. The length of the CDR3 is 17 residues. Germline V gives CDR1 MNHEY, CDR2 SVGEGT. Losses at the gene ends were 6 bases for V and 0 bases for J; bases not matched to a gene: 9. DNA of the CDR3: TGTGCCAGCAGCCCTAGGACAGGGGTACGTAGCAATCAGCCCCAGCATTTT. It encodes CASSPRTGVRSNQPQHF.

The chain joins TRBV7-2 to TRBJ2-5; 7 bases are shared with TRBD2. Germline assignment: CDR1 SGHTA and CDR2 FQGNSA. With V trimmed by 5 bases and J by 1 base, 7 bases remained unmatched. The CDR3 is made up of 15 amino acids. CDR3 bases: TGTGCCAGCAGCAAGAGCGGGATTCTCCAAGAGACCCAGTACTTC. Its translation is CASSKSGILQETQYF. Based on the CDR3 plus reference TRBV7-2 and TRBJ2-5, the full variable domain is GAGVSQSPSNKVTEKGKDVELRCDPISGHTALYWYRQSLGQGLEFLIYFQGNSAPDKSGLPSDRFSAERTGGSVSTLTIQRTQQEDSAVYLCASSKSGILQETQYFGPGTRLLVL.

V and J are TRBV7-8 and TRBJ1-4; 8 nucleotides match TRBD1. The CDR3 is made up of 14 amino acids. The germline V gene has CDR1 SGHVS and CDR2 FQNEAQ. V gave up 4 bases and J gave up 8 bases; unmatched junction bases: 6. The CDR3 DNA sequence: TGTGCCAGCAGCTCCACCCGGACAGGGGAAAAACTGTTTTTT. Its translation is CASSSTRTGEKLFF. The full variable domain, in which reference TRBV7-8 and TRBJ1-4 provide the parts outside the CDR3, is GAGVSQSPRYKVAKRGQDVALRCDPISGHVSLFWYQQALGQGPEFLTYFQNEAQLDKSGLPSDRFFAERPEGSVSTLKIQRTQQEDSAVYLCASSSTRTGEKLFFGSGTQLSVL.